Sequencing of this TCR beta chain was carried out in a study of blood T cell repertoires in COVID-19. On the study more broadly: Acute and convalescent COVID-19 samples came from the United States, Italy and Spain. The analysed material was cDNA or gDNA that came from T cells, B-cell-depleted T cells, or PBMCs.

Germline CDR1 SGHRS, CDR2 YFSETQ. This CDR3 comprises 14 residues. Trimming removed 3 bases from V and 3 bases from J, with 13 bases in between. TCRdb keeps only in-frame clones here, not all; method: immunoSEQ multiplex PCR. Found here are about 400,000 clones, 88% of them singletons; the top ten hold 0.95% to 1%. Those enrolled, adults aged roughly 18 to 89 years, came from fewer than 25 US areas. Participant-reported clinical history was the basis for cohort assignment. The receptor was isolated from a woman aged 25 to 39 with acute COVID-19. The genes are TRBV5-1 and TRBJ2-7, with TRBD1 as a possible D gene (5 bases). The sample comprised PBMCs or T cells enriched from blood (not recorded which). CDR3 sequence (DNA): TGCGCCAGCAGCTATGGGGCGGACCTCTACGAGCAGTACTTC. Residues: CASSYGADLYEQYF.